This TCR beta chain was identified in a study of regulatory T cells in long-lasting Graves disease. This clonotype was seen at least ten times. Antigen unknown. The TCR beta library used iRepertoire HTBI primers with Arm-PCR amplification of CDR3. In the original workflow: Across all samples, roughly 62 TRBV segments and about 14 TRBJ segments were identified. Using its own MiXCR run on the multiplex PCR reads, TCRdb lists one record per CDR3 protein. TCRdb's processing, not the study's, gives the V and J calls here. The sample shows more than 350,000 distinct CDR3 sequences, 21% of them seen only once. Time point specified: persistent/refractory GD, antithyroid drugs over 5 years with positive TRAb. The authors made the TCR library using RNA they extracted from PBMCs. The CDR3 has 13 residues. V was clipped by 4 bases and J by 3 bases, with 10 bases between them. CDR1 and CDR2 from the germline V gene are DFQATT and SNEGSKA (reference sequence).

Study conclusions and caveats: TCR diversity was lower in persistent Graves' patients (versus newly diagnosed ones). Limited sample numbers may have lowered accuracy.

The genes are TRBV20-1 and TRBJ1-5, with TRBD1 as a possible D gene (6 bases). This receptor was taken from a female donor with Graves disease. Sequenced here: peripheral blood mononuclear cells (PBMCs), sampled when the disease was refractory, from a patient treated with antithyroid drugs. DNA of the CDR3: TGCAGTGCTAACAGGGTCCTCAATCAGCCCCAGCATTTT. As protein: CSANRVLNQPQHF.